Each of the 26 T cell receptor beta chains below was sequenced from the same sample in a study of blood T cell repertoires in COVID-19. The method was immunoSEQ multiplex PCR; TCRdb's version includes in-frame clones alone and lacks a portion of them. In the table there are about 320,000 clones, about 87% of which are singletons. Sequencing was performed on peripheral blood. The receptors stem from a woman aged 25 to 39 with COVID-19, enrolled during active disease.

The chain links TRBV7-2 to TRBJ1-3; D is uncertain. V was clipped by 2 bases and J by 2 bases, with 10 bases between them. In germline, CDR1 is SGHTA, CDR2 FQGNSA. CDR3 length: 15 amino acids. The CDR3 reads CASSLIQVAGNTIYF. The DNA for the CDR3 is TGTGCCAGCAGCTTAATTCAAGTAGCTGGAAACACCATATATTTT.

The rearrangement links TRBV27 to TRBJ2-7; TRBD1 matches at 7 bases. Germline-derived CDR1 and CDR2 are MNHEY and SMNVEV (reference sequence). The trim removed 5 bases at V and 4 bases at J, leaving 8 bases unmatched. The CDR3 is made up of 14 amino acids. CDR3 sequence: CASSPSGGWYEQYF. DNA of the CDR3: TGTGCCAGCAGTCCCTCAGGGGGATGGTACGAGCAGTACTTC.

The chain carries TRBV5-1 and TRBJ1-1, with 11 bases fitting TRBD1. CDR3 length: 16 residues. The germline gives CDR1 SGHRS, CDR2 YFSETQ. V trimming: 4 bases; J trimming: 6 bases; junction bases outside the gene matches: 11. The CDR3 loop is CASSNKPGTGGAEAFF. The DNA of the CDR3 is TGCGCCAGCAGCAACAAACCCGGGACAGGGGGTGCTGAAGCTTTCTTT.

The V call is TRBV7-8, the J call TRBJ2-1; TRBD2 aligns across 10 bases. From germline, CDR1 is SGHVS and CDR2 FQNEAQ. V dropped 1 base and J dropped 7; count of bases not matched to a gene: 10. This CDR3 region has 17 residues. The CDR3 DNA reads TGTGCCAGCAGCTTAGATCTGCTAGCGGGGGTACGTAATGAGCAGTTCTTC. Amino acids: CASSLDLLAGVRNEQFF.

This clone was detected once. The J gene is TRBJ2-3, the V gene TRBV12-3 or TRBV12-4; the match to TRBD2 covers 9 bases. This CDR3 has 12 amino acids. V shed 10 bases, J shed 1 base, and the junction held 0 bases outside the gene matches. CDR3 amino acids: CATSGGTDTQYF. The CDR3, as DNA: TGTGCCACTAGCGGGGGCACAGATACGCAGTATTTT.

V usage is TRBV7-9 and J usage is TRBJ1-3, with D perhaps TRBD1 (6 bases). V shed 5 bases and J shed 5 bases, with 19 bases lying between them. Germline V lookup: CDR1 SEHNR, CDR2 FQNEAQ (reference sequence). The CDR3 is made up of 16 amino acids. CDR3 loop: CASSPSDPTGRNTIYF. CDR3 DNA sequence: TGTGCCAGCAGCCCAAGTGACCCGACAGGTAGAAACACCATATATTTT.

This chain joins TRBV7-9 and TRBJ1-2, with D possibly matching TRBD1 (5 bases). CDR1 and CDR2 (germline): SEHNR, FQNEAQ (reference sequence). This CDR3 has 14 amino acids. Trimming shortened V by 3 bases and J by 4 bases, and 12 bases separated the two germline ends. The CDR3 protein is CASSFGGMVYGYTF. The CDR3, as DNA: TGTGCCAGCAGCTTTGGGGGGATGGTCTATGGCTACACCTTC. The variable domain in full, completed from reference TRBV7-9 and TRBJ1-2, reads DTGVSQNPRHKITKRGQNVTFRCDPISEHNRLYWYRQTLGQGPEFLTYFQNEAQLEKSRLLSDRFSAERPKGSFSTLEIQRTEQGDSAMYLCASSFGGMVYGYTFGSGTRLTVV.

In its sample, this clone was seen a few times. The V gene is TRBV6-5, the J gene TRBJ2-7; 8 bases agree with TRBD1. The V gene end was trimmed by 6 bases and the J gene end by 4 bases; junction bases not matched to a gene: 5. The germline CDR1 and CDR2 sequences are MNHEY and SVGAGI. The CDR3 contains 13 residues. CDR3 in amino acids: CASRGRGQYEQYV. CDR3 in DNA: TGTGCCAGCAGGGGCAGGGGGCAATACGAGCAGTACGTC.

In DNA form, the CDR3 reads TGTGCCAGCATCCGCACAGGGAATTTTGATCAGCCCCAGCATTTT. Translated, it gives CASIRTGNFDQPQHF. This chain uses TRBV28 with TRBJ1-5, with D tentatively TRBD1 (6 bases). The V gene lost 7 bases and the J gene lost 5 bases, with 18 bases spanning the gap. Per germline, CDR1 MDHEN and CDR2 SYDVKM. The CDR3 is 15 residues long.

CDR3 bases: TGTGCCAGCAGCAGATTTTCTGGGGGGAGGGTCAATCAGCCCCAGCATTTT. Translating gives CASSRFSGGRVNQPQHF. The rearrangement uses TRBV5-8 and TRBJ1-5; a possible D gene is TRBD1 (5 bases). V lost 4 bases and J 3 bases, leaving 20 bases between the germline ends. In germline, CDR1 is SGHTS, CDR2 YDEGEE. The CDR3 runs to 17 residues.

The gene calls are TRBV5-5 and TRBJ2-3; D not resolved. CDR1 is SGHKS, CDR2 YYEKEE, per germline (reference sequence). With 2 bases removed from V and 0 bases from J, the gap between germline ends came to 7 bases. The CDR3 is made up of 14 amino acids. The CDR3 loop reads CASSFTSSTDTQYF. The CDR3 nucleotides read TGTGCCAGCAGCTTTACATCTAGCACAGATACGCAGTATTTT.

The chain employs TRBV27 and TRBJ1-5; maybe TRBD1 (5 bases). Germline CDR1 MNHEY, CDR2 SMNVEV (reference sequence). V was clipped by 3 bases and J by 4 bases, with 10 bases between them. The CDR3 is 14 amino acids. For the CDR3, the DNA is TGTGCCAGCAGTTTCCGGGGGTTTAATCAGCCCCAGCATTTT. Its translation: CASSFRGFNQPQHF.

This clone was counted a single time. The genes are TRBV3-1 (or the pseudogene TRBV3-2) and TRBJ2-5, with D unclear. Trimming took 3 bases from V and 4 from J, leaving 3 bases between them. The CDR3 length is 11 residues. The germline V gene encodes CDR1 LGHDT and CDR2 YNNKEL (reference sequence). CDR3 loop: CASSQRETQYF. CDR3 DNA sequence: TGTGCCAGCAGCCAGCGAGAGACCCAGTACTTC.

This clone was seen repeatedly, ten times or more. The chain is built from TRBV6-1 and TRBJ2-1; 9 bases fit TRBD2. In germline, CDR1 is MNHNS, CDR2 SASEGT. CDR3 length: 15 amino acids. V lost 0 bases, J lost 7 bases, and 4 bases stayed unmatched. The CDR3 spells CASSEAAGGPNEQFF. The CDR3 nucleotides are TGTGCCAGCAGTGAAGCGGCGGGGGGGCCAAATGAGCAGTTCTTC.

CDR3 in amino acids: CASSLGAGVGQPQHF. The CDR3 bases are TGTGCCAGCAGCTTAGGGGCAGGGGTAGGGCAGCCCCAGCATTTT. The chain links TRBV13 to TRBJ1-5, with TRBD1 as a possible D gene (6 bases). The CDR3 totals 15 residues. The germline V gene has CDR1 PRHDT and CDR2 FYEKMQ (reference sequence). The germline V and J ends were trimmed by 0 bases and 7 bases, with 13 bases remaining between them. Together with reference TRBV13 and TRBJ1-5, the CDR3 gives the full variable domain: AAGVIQSPRHLIKEKRETATLKCYPIPRHDTVYWYQQGPGQDPQFLISFYEKMQSDKGSIPDRFSAQQFSDYHSELNMSSLELGDSALYFCASSLGAGVGQPQHFGDGTRLSIL.

The CDR3 is CASSLGGGDRVSEQYF. In nucleotides, the CDR3 is TGCGCCAGCAGCTTGGGGGGCGGGGACAGGGTCTCCGAGCAGTACTTC. The rearrangement uses TRBV5-1 and TRBJ2-7; 9 bases fit TRBD1. J lost 6 bases, V lost 0 bases, and 10 bases had no gene match. The CDR3 is made up of 16 amino acids. Germline V gene lookup returns CDR1 SGHRS and CDR2 YFSETQ. The whole variable domain, remainder taken from reference TRBV5-1 and TRBJ2-7, is KAGVTQTPRYLIKTRGQQVTLSCSPISGHRSVSWYQQTPGQGLQFLFEYFSETQRNKGNFPGRFSGRQFSNSRSEMNVSTLELGDSALYLCASSLGGGDRVSEQYFGPGTRLTVT.

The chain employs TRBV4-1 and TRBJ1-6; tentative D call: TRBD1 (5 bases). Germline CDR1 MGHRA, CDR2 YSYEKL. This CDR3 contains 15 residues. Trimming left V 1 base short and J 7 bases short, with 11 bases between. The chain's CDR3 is CASSQVQGENSPLHF. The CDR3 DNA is TGCGCCAGCAGCCAAGTCCAGGGTGAGAATTCACCCCTCCACTTT.

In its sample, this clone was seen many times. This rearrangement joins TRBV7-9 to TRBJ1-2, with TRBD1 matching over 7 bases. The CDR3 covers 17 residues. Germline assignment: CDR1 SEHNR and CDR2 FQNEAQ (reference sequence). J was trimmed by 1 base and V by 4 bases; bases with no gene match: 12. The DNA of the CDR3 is TGTGCCAGCAGCTCAAAAGAACAGGGGTCAAATAACTATGGCTACACCTTC. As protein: CASSSKEQGSNNYGYTF.

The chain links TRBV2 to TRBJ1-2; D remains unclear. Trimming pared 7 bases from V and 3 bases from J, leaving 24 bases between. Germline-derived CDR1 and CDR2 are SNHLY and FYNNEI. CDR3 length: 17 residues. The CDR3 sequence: CASIKDFIPGGDYGYTF. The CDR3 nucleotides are TGTGCCAGCATTAAAGACTTCATACCAGGCGGGGACTATGGCTACACCTTC.

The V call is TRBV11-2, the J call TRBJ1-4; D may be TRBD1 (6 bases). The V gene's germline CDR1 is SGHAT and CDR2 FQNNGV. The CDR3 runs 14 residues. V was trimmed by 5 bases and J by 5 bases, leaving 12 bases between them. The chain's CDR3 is CASSQGGGNEKLFF. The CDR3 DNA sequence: TGTGCCAGCAGCCAGGGAGGGGGAAATGAAAAACTGTTTTTT.

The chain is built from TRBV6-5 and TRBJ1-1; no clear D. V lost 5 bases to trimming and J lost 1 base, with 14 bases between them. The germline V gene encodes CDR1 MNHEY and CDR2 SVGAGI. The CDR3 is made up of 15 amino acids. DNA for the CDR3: TGTGCCAGCAGTCTCCATCGTACCGGGAACACTGAAGCTTTCTTT. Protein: CASSLHRTGNTEAFF.

The CDR3: CASSPTGVTGELFF. The CDR3 DNA follows: TGTGCCAGCTCACCTACAGGGGTCACCGGGGAGCTGTTTTTT. The chain couples TRBV18 to TRBJ2-2, with 7 bases matching TRBD1. Germline lookup yields CDR1 KGHSH and CDR2 LQKENI. There are 14 residues in the CDR3. V shed 3 bases, J shed 4 bases, and the junction held 2 bases outside the gene matches.

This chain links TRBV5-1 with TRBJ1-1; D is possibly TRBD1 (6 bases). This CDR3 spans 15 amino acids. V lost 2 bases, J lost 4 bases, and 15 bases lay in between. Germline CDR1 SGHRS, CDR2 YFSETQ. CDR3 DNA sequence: TGCGCCAGCAGCTTCTCTGGGGGCTCAGGCACTGAAGCTTTCTTT. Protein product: CASSFSGGSGTEAFF.

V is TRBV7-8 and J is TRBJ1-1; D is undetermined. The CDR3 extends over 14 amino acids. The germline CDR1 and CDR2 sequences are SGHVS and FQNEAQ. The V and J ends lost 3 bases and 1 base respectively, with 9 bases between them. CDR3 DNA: TGTGCCAGCAGCTTTTCCAGAACGAACACTGAAGCTTTCTTT. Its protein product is CASSFSRTNTEAFF.

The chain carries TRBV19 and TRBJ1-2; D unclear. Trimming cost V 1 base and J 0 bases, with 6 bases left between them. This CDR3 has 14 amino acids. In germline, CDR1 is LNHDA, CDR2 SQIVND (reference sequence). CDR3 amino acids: CASSIGRANYGYTF. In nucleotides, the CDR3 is TGTGCCAGTAGTATAGGGAGAGCTAACTATGGCTACACCTTC. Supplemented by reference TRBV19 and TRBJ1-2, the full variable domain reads DGGITQSPKYLFRKEGQNVTLSCEQNLNHDAMYWYRQDPGQGLRLIYYSQIVNDFQKGDIAEGYSVSREKKESFPLTVTSAQKNPTAFYLCASSIGRANYGYTFGSGTRLTVV.

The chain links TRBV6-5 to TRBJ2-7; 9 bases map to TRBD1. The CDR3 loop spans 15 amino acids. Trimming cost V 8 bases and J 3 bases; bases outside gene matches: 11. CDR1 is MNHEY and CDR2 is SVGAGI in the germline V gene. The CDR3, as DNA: TGTGCCAGCCACCTAGGGGACAGGGTCAGCTACGAGCAGTACTTC. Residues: CASHLGDRVSYEQYF.